These T cell receptor beta chains were read from a single sample in a study of cytomegalovirus exposure and HLA in healthy donors. Some clones are missing from TCRdb's copy, which holds only in-frame ones; the method was immunoSEQ multiplex PCR. The data show about 90,000 clones, approximately 71% seen once. The sample consisted of PBMCs. Receptor source: a woman between 18 and 30 years old in good health and CMV-seropositive. Each CDR3 is given with its conserved first and last residue. D genes are given only for firm matches. Clone size appears in some rows only: once, few, many, or a class for an expanded clone.

CASSLRGPDYEQYF	TGCGCCAGCAGCTTGAGGGGGCCTGACTACGAGCAGTACTTC	TRBV5-1	TRBJ2-7	TRBD1	.
CASWDFSNTGELFF	TGTGCCAGCTGGGACTTTTCGAACACCGGGGAGCTGTTTTTT	TRBV27	TRBJ2-2	.	few
CSSSRRVAGALVEQFF	TGTTCCAGCAGCCGGAGGGTAGCGGGAGCTTTGGTTGAGCAGTTCTTC	TRBV7-9	TRBJ2-1	TRBD2	.
CASSLTPLLAGVAGELFF	TGTGCCAGCAGCTTAACTCCTCTACTAGCGGGAGTAGCCGGGGAGCTGTTTTTT	TRBV7-3	TRBJ2-2	TRBD2	once
CASSFVVGHPSYEQYF	TGTGCCAGCAGTTTTGTCGTGGGGCACCCCTCCTACGAGCAGTACTTC	TRBV28	TRBJ2-7	.	.
CASSPSVEQYF	TGTGCCAGCTCACCTAGCGTCGAGCAGTACTTC	TRBV18	TRBJ2-7	.	.
CAYRVAGGSSYEQYF	TGTGCCTACCGGGTAGCGGGAGGGTCCTCCTACGAGCAGTACTTC	TRBV30	TRBJ2-7	TRBD2	.
CASSTSTNEKLFF	TGTGCCAGTAGTACATCAACTAATGAAAAACTGTTTTTT	TRBV19	TRBJ1-4	.	.
CASSTLDRVGQYF	TGTGCCAGTAGTACCCTAGACAGGGTCGGGCAGTACTTC	TRBV19	TRBJ2-7	TRBD1	few
CASRVGTGNTEAFF	TGCGCCAGCAGAGTGGGGACAGGGAACACTGAAGCTTTCTTT	TRBV5-1	TRBJ1-1	TRBD1	.
CASSLPTGVSYNEQFF	TGTGCCAGCAGCTTACCGACAGGGGTGTCCTACAATGAGCAGTTCTTC	TRBV7-6	TRBJ2-1	TRBD1	.
CASSSGTSGQETQYF	TGTGCCAGTAGTTCCGGGACTAGCGGTCAAGAGACCCAGTACTTC	TRBV19	TRBJ2-5	TRBD2	once
CASSRLRYGRADTGELFF	TGTGCCAGCAGCCGCCTACGATACGGGAGAGCGGACACCGGGGAGCTGTTTTTT	TRBV5-6	TRBJ2-2	.	.
CASSVTGGTEAFF	TGTGCCAGCAGCGTAACAGGGGGAACTGAAGCTTTCTTT	TRBV9	TRBJ1-1	TRBD1	.
CAWRRSSGTTDTQYF	TGTGCCTGGAGGAGGTCCAGCGGGACCACAGATACGCAGTATTTT	TRBV30	TRBJ2-3	TRBD2	.
CASTQGLVNEAFF	TGTGCCAGTACCCAGGGGCTGGTAAATGAAGCTTTCTTT	TRBV28	TRBJ1-1	.	.
CASSLGRGEQYF	TGTGCCAGCAGTTTAGGTAGGGGGGAGCAGTACTTC	TRBV27	TRBJ2-7	.	.
CSGGGGNTEAFF	TGCAGCGGAGGGGGGGGGAACACTGAAGCTTTCTTT	TRBV29-1	TRBJ1-1	.	few